The entry below gives a single T cell receptor (beta chain) sequence along with its context. Antigen unknown. The data originate from a study of cytomegalovirus exposure and HLA in healthy donors. As for the study in general: The Caucasian-associated ancestry cluster contained 81% of the approximately 430 genotyped donors. Findings and limits, study-wide: Through in vitro validation, a few CMV-associated chains were shown to be specific for CMV antigens.

In the PCR, 60 Vbeta and 13 Jbeta primers were used. Assay used: immunoSEQ multiplex PCR; TCRdb lists only in-frame clones, some missing. The data hold 110,000 to 150,000 clones, with around 79% observed a single time. Sequenced material: PBMCs. The TCR originated in a woman aged 45-59 years in good health and CMV-seropositive.

CDR3 in amino acids: CASSLPFARGQVLHF. DNA for the CDR3: TGTGCCAGCAGCTTACCCTTCGCCAGGGGGCAAGTCCTCCACTTT. V and J are TRBV11-2 and TRBJ1-6, with TRBD1 matching 8 bases. Germline V gives CDR1 SGHAT, CDR2 FQNNGV. V lost 2 bases and J lost 15; bases outside the gene matches: 12. This CDR3 contains 15 residues.